The T cell receptor (beta chain) described here comes from a study of blood T cell repertoires in COVID-19. Background on the study: Both acute and convalescent COVID-19 samples were obtained from the United States, Italy and Spain. The analysed material was cDNA or gDNA that came from T cells, B-cell-depleted T cells, or PBMCs.

CDR1 is SGHKS and CDR2 is YYEKEE in the germline V gene (reference sequence). The J segment lost 0 bases and the V segment lost 4 bases, leaving 9 bases of the junction unmatched. The CDR3 runs 16 residues. In the original processing: Cell counts per sample came from amplifying reference gene primers. Assay: immunoSEQ multiplex PCR; the TCRdb copy retains only in-frame clones and omits some. The V and J calls and clone size are taken from that table; D and trimming were inferred from the DNA. Of more than 110,000 clones in the sample, more than 80% are singletons; the top ten hold about 10%. This chain joins TRBV5-5 and TRBJ2-5; 7 bases line up with TRBD1. Material: peripheral blood. The TCR sequence derives from a woman older than 75 with acute or convalescent COVID-19. CDR3 in amino acids: CASSPGQSTHQETQYF. CDR3 DNA sequence: TGTGCCAGCAGCCCGGGACAGTCAACCCACCAAGAGACCCAGTACTTC.